Following are 13 T cell receptor beta chains from one sample sequenced in a study of pediatric ulcerative colitis. The method was immunoSEQ multiplex PCR; TCRdb's version includes in-frame clones alone and lacks a portion of them. The sample gives tens of thousands of clones, about three quarters of which show up once; about 14% is in the top ten. Rectal tissue came from one to two pinch biopsies taken at colonoscopy. Sequences were obtained from gut tissue. These receptors were taken from a boy aged 5-17 years with severe ulcerative colitis.

This clone turned up a few times. The rearrangement joins TRBV2 to TRBJ2-5; D is uncertain. V was trimmed by 0 bases and J by 1 base, leaving 15 bases between them. The CDR3 is 17 residues long. Germline assignment: CDR1 SNHLY and CDR2 FYNNEI. As DNA, the CDR3 is TGTGCCAGCAGTGAAGCGCTCCGGACCACCACCCAAGAGACCCAGTACTTC. Protein: CASSEALRTTTQETQYF.

This clone was detected a few times. The chain employs TRBV5-5 and TRBJ2-1; D gene unclear. V was clipped by 3 bases and J by 1 base, with 8 bases between them. The CDR3 length is 14 residues. CDR1 is SGHKS, CDR2 YYEKEE, per germline (reference sequence). As DNA, the CDR3 is TGTGCCAGCAGCTACACACATTCCTACAATGAGCAGTTCTTC. It yields the protein CASSYTHSYNEQFF.

V and J are TRBV11-3 and TRBJ2-2; tentative D call: TRBD1 (5 bases). The CDR3 runs 16 residues. Germline CDR1 is SGHNT and CDR2 is YENEEA. With 5 bases removed from V and 5 bases from J, the gap between germline ends came to 18 bases. DNA of the CDR3: TGTGCCAGCAGCCCCCGGACACCCCTAAGAACCGGGGAGCTGTTTTTT. It specifies CASSPRTPLRTGELFF.

V usage is TRBV7-3 and J usage is TRBJ2-1, with 8 bases matching TRBD2. The CDR3 covers 15 residues. CDR1 is SGHTA and CDR2 is FQGTGA in the germline V gene. After removal of 2 bases from V and 7 bases from J, the junction contained 7 bases not matched to a gene. The CDR3 is CASSLVGGGNNEQFF. The CDR3 DNA is TGTGCCAGCAGCTTAGTCGGCGGGGGGAATAATGAGCAGTTCTTC.

The chain recombines TRBV7-9 with TRBJ1-4, with D possibly TRBD1 on 5 matching bases. Germline CDR1 SEHNR, CDR2 FQNEAQ (reference sequence). The CDR3 totals 16 residues. V lost 5 bases, J lost 2 bases, and 15 bases lay in between. DNA for the CDR3: TGTGCCAGCAGCCCATGGGGGGGGTCCACTAATGAAAAACTGTTTTTT. This sequence encodes CASSPWGGSTNEKLFF.

V gene TRBV18 combines with J gene TRBJ1-5, with D uncertain. The CDR3 sequence is 14 residues long. V lost 5 bases and J lost 0, with 8 bases in between. Germline V gene data show CDR1 as KGHSH and CDR2 as LQKENI. The chain's CDR3 is CASSSSNSNQPQHF. Here the CDR3 DNA reads TGTGCCAGCTCATCCTCTAATAGCAATCAGCCCCAGCATTTT.

This clone was picked up one time. The chain employs TRBV7-8 and TRBJ2-1; 9 bases align to TRBD1. Trimming removed 7 bases from V and 2 bases from J; junction bases left unmatched: 9. The CDR3 loop spans 16 amino acids. Germline lookup yields CDR1 SGHVS and CDR2 FQNEAQ. In DNA, the CDR3 is TGTGCCAGCAACCTCCGGAGACAGGGGGCCTACAATGAGCAGTTCTTC. Encoded protein: CASNLRRQGAYNEQFF.

This chain connects TRBV2 to TRBJ1-2, with no clear D. Trimming left V 8 bases short and J 4 bases short, with 17 bases between. The CDR3 has 14 residues. The germline CDR1 and CDR2 sequences are SNHLY and FYNNEI. CDR3 sequence: CASYTRRHSYGYTF. The CDR3 DNA reads as TGTGCCAGCTATACTAGGAGGCATAGCTATGGCTACACCTTC. Based on the CDR3 plus reference TRBV2 and TRBJ1-2, the full variable domain is EPEVTQTPSHQVTQMGQEVILRCVPISNHLYFYWYRQILGQKVEFLVSFYNNEISEKSEIFDDQFSVERPDGSNFTLKIRSTKLEDSAMYFCASYTRRHSYGYTFGSGTRLTVV.

This chain links TRBV15 with TRBJ2-1; no clear D gene. The ends were cut back, 1 base at V and 1 base at J, with 5 bases in the middle. The CDR3 is made up of 14 amino acids. Germline V lookup: CDR1 LNHNV, CDR2 YYDKDF (reference sequence). The CDR3 DNA reads as TGTGCCACCAGCAGAGCGGGTTCCTACAATGAGCAGTTCTTC. Translation: CATSRAGSYNEQFF.

This chain links TRBV2 with TRBJ2-3; D uncertain. The CDR3 spans 15 residues. V was clipped by 6 bases and J by 10 bases, with 23 bases between them. CDR1 is SNHLY, CDR2 FYNNEI, per germline. CDR3 residues: CASREDRWGNSAQYF. DNA of the CDR3: TGTGCCAGCAGAGAGGATCGGTGGGGTAATTCGGCGCAGTATTTT.

The chain uses TRBV15 and TRBJ1-4, with D unclear. CDR1 LNHNV and CDR2 YYDKDF come from the germline V gene (reference sequence). Trimming took off 2 bases at V and 0 bases at J, with 7 bases between the two ends. The CDR3 has 15 amino acids. CDR3 protein: CATSRRPATNEKLFF. The CDR3 DNA is TGTGCCACCAGCAGAAGACCGGCAACTAATGAAAAACTGTTTTTT.

In its sample, this clone was seen a few times. The rearrangement links TRBV7-8 to TRBJ1-1; the D gene is possibly TRBD1 (6 bases). CDR3 size: 14 residues. With 1 base removed from V and 5 bases from J, the gap between germline ends came to 11 bases. Germline CDR1 is SGHVS and CDR2 is FQNEAQ. The CDR3 reads CASSLGRGRTEAFF. The CDR3, as DNA: TGTGCCAGCAGCTTAGGAAGGGGGAGGACTGAAGCTTTCTTT.

This CDR3 is CAIRRTGIGTEAFF. CDR3 in DNA: TGTGCCATCCGCCGGACAGGCATAGGCACTGAAGCTTTCTTT. The chain joins TRBV6-1 to TRBJ1-1; 7 bases match TRBD1. V lost 10 bases to trimming and J lost 4 bases; unmatched junction nucleotides: 12. This CDR3 is built from 14 residues. Germline V gene sequence: CDR1 MNHNS, CDR2 SASEGT.